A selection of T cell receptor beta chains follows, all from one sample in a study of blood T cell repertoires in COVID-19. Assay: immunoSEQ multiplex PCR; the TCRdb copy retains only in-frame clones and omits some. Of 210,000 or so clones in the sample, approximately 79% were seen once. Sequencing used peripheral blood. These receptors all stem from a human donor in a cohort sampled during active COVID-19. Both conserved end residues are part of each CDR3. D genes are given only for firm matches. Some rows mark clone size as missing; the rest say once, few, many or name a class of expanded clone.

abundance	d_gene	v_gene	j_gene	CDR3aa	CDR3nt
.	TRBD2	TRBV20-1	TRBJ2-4	CSVRSGRVQYF	TGCAGTGTAAGGAGCGGGAGAGTTCAGTACTTC
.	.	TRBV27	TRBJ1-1	CASSTGGTEAFF	TGTGCCAGCAGTACAGGTGGCACTGAAGCTTTCTTT
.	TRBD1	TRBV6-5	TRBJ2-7	CASIRGGQGAGEQYF	TGTGCCAGCATCAGAGGGGGACAGGGGGCGGGCGAGCAGTACTTC
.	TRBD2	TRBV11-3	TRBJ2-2	CASSLGEGDTGELFF	TGTGCCAGCAGCTTAGGGGAGGGAGACACCGGGGAGCTGTTTTTT
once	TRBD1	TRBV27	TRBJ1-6	CASSSDRVSPLHF	TGTGCCAGCAGTTCAGACAGGGTTTCACCCCTCCACTTT
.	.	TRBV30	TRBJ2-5	CAWSLAERPETQYF	TGTGCCTGGAGTCTGGCGGAGCGCCCCGAGACCCAGTACTTC
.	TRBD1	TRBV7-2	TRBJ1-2	CASSLTGVGYGYTF	TGTGCCAGCAGCTTGACAGGGGTCGGCTATGGCTACACCTTC
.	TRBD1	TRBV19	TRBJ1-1	CASSVDRGNTEAFF	TGTGCCAGTAGTGTGGACAGGGGAAACACTGAAGCTTTCTTT
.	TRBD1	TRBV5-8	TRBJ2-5	CASSGGTGLGKTQYF	TGTGCCAGCAGCGGAGGGACAGGGTTGGGGAAGACCCAGTACTTC
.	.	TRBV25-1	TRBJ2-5	CASSPRETQYF	TGTGCCAGCAGTCCCCGAGAGACCCAGTACTTC
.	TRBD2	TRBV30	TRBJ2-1	CAWSFLAGLYNEQFF	TGTGCCTGGAGTTTCTTAGCGGGATTATACAATGAGCAGTTCTTC
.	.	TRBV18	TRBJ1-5	CASSPPGTLRVQPQHF	TGTGCCAGCTCACCCCCCGGGACACTACGGGTCCAGCCCCAGCATTTT
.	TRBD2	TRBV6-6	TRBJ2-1	CASSYWSSGSSYEQFF	TGTGCCAGCAGTTACTGGTCTAGCGGGAGTAGCTATGAGCAGTTCTTC
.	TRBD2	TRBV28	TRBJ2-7	CASSHSGVSSYEQYF	TGTGCCAGCAGTCATAGCGGGGTTTCCTCCTACGAGCAGTACTTC
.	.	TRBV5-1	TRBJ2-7	CASSLNSNSYEQYF	TGCGCCAGCAGCTTGAACAGTAATTCCTACGAGCAGTACTTC
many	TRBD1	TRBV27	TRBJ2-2	CASSSDRGGTGELFF	TGTGCCAGCAGTTCCGACAGGGGGGGCACCGGGGAGCTGTTTTTT
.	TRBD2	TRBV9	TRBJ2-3	CASSVGLAGGEDTQYF	TGTGCCAGCAGCGTAGGTCTAGCGGGAGGAGAAGATACGCAGTATTTT
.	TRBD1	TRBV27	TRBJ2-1	CASRSHRDRGGSEQFF	TGTGCCAGCAGGTCACACCGGGACAGGGGGGGTAGTGAGCAGTTCTTC
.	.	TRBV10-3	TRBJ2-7	CAISEGQGTYEQYF	TGTGCCATCAGTGAGGGTCAGGGGACCTACGAGCAGTACTTC
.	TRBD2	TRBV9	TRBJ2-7	CASSSGTSDYEQYF	TGTGCCAGCAGCTCCGGGACTAGCGACTACGAGCAGTACTTC
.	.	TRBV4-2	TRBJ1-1	CASSQPPKGLAFF	TGTGCCAGCAGCCAGCCACCAAAGGGGCTTGCTTTCTTT
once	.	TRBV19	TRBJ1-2	CASSIGGRGVYGYTF	TGTGCCAGTAGTATAGGCGGCAGGGGCGTCTATGGCTACACCTTC
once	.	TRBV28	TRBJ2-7	CASSLGGVEQYF	TGTGCCAGCAGTTTAGGAGGGGTCGAGCAGTACTTC